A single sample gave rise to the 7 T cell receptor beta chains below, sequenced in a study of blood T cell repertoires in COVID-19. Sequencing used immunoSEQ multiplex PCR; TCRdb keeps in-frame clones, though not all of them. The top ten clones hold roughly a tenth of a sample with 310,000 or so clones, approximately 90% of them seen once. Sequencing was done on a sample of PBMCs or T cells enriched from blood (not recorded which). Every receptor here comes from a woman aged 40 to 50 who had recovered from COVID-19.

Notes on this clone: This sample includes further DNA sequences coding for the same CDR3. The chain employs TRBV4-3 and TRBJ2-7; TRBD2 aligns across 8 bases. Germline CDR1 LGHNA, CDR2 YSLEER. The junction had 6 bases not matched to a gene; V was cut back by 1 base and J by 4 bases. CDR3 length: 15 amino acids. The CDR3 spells CASSQGPGGPYEQYF. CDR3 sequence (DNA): TGCGCCAGCAGCCAAGGTCCGGGAGGGCCATACGAGCAGTACTTC.

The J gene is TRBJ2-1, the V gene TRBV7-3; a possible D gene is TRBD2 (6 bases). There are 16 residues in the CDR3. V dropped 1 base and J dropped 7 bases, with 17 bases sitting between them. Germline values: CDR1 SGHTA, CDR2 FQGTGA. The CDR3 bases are TGTGCCAGCAGCTTAATGGGGACTCTCGGGGAGAATGAGCAGTTCTTC. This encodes CASSLMGTLGENEQFF.

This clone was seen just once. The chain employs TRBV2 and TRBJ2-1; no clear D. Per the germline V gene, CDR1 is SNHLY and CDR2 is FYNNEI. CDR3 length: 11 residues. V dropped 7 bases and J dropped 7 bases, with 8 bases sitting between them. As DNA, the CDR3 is TGTGCCAGCACTCTAGGAAATGAGCAGTTCTTC. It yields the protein CASTLGNEQFF. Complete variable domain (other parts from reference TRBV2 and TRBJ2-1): EPEVTQTPSHQVTQMGQEVILRCVPISNHLYFYWYRQILGQKVEFLVSFYNNEISEKSEIFDDQFSVERPDGSNFTLKIRSTKLEDSAMYFCASTLGNEQFFGPGTRLTVL.

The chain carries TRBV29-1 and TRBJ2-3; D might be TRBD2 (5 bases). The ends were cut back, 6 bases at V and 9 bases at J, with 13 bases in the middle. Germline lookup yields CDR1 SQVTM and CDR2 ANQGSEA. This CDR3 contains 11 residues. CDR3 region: CSVGPSGTQYF. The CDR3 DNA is TGCAGCGTCGGCCCCTCGGGGACGCAGTATTTT.

The CDR3 DNA sequence: TGTGCCAGCAGGGGCACGGGCACAGATACGCAGTATTTT. It yields the protein CASRGTGTDTQYF. The gene calls are TRBV28 and TRBJ2-3; no definite D call. The ends were cut back, 6 bases at V and 1 base at J, with 8 bases in the middle. In germline, CDR1 is MDHEN, CDR2 SYDVKM. This CDR3 comprises 13 residues.

The CDR3 DNA sequence: TGTGCCAGCAGTGGACAGGGTGACCAGCCCCAGCATTTT. Translating it yields CASSGQGDQPQHF. This chain connects TRBV6-2 or TRBV6-3 to TRBJ1-5; 8 nucleotides align to TRBD1. V lost 5 bases to trimming and J lost 7 bases; unmatched junction nucleotides: 4. CDR3 length: 13 residues. The V gene's germline CDR1 is MNHEY and CDR2 SVGEGT.

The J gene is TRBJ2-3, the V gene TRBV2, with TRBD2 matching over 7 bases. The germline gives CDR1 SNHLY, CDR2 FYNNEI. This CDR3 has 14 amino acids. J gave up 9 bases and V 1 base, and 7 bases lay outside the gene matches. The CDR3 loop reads CASSEGTRGQTQYF. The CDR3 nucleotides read TGTGCCAGCAGTGAAGGGACTAGAGGACAAACGCAGTATTTT.